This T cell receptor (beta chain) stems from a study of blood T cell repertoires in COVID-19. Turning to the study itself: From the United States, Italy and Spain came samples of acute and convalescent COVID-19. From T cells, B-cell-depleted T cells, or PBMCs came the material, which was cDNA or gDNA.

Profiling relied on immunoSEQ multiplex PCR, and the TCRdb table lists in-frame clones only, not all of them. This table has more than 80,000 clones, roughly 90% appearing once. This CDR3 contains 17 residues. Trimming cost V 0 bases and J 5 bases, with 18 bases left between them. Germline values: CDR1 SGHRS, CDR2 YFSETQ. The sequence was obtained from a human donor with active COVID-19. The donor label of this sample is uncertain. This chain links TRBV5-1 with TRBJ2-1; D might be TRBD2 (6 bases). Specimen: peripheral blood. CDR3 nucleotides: TGCGCCAGCAGCTTGGCCATGATGCTAGCGCGTGACAATGAGCAGTTCTTC. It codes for CASSLAMMLARDNEQFF.